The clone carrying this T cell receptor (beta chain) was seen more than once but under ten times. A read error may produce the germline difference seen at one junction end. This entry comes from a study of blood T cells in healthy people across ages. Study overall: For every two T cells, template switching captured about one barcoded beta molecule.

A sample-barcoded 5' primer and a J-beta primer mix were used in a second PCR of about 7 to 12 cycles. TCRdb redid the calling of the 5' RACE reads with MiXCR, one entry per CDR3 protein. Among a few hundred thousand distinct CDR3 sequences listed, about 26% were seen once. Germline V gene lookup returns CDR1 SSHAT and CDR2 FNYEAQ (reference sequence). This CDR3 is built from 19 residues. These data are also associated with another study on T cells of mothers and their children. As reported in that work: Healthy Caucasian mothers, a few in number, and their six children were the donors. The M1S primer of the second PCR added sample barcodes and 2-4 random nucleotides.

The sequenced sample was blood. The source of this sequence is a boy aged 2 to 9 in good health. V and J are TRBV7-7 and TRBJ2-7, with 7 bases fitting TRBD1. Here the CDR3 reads CASSFTTGHIIGGSYEQYF. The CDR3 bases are TGTGCTAGCAGCTTCACGACAGGGCACATCATTGGAGGCTCCTACGAGCAGTACTTC.